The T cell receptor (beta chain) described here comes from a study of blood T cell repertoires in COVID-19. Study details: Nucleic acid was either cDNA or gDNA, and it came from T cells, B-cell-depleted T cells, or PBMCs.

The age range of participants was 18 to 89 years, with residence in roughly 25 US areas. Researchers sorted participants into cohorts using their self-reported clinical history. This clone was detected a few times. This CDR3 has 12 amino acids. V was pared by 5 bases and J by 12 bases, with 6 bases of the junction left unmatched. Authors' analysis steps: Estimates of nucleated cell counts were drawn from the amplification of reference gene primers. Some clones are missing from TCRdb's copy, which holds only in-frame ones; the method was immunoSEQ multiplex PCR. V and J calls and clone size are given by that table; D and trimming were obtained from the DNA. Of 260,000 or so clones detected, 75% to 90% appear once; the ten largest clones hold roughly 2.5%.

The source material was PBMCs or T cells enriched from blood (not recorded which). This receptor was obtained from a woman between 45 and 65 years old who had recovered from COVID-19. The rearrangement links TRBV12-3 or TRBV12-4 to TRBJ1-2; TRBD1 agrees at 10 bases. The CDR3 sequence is CASSLTTGGHTF. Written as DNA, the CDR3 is TGTGCCAGCAGTCTGACGACAGGGGGCCACACCTTC.